This T cell receptor (beta chain) was documented in a study of T cells after yellow fever vaccination. TCRdb redid the calling of the 5' RACE reads with MiXCR, one entry per CDR3 protein. The data show 450,000 to 550,000 distinct CDR3 sequences, about a fifth seen once. This CDR3 spans 18 amino acids. Trimming removed 2 bases from V and 4 bases from J; junction bases left unmatched: 16. Germline CDR1 and CDR2: SGHAT and FQDESV (reference sequence). This specimen consisted of PBMCs, obtained about 21 days after the first yellow fever vaccination. The chain combines TRBV11-1 with TRBJ2-5; the match to TRBD1 covers 7 bases. This sequence originates from a man aged 18 to 30 who received the YFV17D yellow fever vaccine. As DNA, the CDR3 is TGTGCCAGCAGCTTATTGCTTGGCGACAGGGCTGTCGGAGAGACCCAGTACTTC. This translates into CASSLLLGDRAVGETQYF.